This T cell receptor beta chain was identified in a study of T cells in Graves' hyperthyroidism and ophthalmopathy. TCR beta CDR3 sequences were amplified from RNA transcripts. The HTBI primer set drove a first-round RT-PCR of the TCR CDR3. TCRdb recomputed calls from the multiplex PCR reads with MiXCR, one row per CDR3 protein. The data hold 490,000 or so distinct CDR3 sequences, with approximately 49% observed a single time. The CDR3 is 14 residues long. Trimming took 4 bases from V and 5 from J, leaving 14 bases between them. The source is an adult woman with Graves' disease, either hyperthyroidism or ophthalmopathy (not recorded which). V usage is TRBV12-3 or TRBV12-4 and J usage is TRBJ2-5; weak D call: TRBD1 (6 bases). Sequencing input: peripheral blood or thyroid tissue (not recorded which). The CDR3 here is CASSSETGTETQYF. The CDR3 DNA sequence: TGTGCCAGCAGTTCCGAGACAGGCACGGAGACCCAGTACTTC.